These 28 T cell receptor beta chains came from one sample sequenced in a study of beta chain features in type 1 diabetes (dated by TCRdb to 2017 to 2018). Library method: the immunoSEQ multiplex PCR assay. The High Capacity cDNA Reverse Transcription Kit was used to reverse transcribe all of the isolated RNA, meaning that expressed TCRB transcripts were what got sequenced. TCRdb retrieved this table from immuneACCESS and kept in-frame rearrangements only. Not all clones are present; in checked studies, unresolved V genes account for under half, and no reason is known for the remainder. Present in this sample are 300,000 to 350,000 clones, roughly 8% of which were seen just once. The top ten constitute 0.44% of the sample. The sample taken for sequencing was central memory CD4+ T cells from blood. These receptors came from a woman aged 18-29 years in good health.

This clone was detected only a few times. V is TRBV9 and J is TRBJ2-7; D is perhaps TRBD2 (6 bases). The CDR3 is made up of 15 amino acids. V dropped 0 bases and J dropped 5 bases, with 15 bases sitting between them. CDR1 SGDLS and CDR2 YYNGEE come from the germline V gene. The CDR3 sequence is CASSVDGSRLDEQYF. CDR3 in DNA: TGTGCCAGCAGCGTAGACGGGAGTAGGTTGGACGAGCAGTACTTC.

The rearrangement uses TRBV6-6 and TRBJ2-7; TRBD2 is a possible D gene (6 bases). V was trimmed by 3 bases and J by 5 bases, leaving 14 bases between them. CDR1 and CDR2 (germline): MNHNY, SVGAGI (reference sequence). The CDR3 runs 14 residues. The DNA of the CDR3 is TGTGCCAGCAGTTATGGGACTCCCCTCGACGAGCAGTACTTC. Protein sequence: CASSYGTPLDEQYF.

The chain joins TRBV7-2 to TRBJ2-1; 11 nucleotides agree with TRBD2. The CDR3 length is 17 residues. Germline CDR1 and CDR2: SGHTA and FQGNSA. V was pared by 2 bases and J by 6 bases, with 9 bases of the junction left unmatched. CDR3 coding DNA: TGTGCCAGCAGCTTAACTAGCGGGAGCCGGACCCGCAATGAGCAGTTCTTC. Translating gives CASSLTSGSRTRNEQFF.

CDR3 sequence: CASSSVDEQYF. In DNA form, the CDR3 reads TGTGCCAGCAGCTCAGTCGACGAGCAGTACTTC. V is TRBV11-2 and J is TRBJ2-7; D is ambiguous. Germline CDR1 and CDR2: SGHAT and FQNNGV. V was trimmed by 4 bases and J by 5 bases, leaving 6 bases between them. The CDR3 is made up of 11 amino acids.

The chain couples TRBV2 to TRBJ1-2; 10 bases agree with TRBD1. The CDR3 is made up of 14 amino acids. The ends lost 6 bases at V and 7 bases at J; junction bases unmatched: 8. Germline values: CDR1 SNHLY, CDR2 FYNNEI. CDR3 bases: TGTGCCAGCAGCGCTGGACAGGGGGAGGGTGGCTACACCTTC. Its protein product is CASSAGQGEGGYTF.

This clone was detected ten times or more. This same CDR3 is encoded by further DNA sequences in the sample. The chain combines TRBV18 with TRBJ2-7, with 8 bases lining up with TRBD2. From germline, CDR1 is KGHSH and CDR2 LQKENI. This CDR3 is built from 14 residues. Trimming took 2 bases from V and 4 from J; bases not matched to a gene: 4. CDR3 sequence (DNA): TGTGCCAGCTCACCAGCGGGAGGACCATACGAGCAGTACTTC. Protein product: CASSPAGGPYEQYF. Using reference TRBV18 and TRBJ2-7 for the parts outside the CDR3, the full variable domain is NAGVMQNPRHLVRRRGQEARLRCSPMKGHSHVYWYRQLPEEGLKFMVYLQKENIIDESGMPKERFSAEFPKEGPSILRIQQVVRGDSAAYFCASSPAGGPYEQYFGPGTRLTVT.

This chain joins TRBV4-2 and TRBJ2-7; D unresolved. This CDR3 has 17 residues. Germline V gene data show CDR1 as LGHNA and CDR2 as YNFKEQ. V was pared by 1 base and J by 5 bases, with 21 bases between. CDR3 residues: CASSQAQLGSASHEQYF. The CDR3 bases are TGTGCCAGCAGCCAAGCTCAGCTAGGAAGTGCATCCCACGAGCAGTACTTC.

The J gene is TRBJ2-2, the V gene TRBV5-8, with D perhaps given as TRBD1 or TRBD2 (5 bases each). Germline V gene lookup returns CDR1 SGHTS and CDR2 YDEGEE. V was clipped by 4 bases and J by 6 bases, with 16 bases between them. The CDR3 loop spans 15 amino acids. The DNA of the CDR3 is TGTGCCAGCAGCCGCCCCGGGGCTGCGGCCGGGGAGCTGTTTTTT. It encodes CASSRPGAAAGELFF.

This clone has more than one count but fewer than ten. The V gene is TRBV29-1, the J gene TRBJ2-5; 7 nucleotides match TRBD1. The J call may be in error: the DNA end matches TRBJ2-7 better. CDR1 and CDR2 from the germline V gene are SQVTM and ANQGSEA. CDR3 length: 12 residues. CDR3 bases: TGCAGCGTGGAAAGACAGGGCTACGAGCAGTACTTC. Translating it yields CSVERQGYEQYF.

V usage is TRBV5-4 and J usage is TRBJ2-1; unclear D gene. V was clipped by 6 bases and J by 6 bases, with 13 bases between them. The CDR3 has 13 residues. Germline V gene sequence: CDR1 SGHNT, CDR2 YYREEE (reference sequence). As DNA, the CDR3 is TGTGCCAGCACCCGGTGGTCATCCAATGAGCAGTTCTTC. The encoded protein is CASTRWSSNEQFF.

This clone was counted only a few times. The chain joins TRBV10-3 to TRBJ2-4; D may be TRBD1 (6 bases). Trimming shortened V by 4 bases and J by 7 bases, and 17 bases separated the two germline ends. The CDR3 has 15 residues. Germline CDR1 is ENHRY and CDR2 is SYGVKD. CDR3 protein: CAISAETGNRNIQYF. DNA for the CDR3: TGTGCCATCAGTGCAGAGACAGGCAATAGGAACATTCAGTACTTC.

In DNA, the CDR3 is TGCGCCAGCAGTCTTAGCCTGACTCTGGGGGGTGTCAATGAGCAGTTCTTC. This encodes CASSLSLTLGGVNEQFF. The rearrangement uses TRBV23-1 and TRBJ2-1; D possibly corresponds to TRBD2 (6 bases). TRBV23-1 is sorted into the ORF group, with uncertain function. The CDR3 covers 17 residues. The V end was cut by 4 bases, the J end by 6 bases, with 22 bases between.

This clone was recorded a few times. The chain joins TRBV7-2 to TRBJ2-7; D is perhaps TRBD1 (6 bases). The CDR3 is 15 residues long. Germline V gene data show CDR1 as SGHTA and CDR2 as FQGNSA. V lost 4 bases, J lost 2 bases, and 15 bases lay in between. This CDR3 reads CASSWPAGATYEQYF. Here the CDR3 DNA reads TGTGCCAGCAGCTGGCCGGCAGGGGCAACCTACGAGCAGTACTTC.

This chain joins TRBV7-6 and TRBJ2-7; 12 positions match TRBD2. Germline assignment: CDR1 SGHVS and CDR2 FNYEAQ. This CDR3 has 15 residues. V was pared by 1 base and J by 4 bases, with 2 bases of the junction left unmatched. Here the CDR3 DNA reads TGTGCCAGCAGCTTAGGACTAGCGGGAGAATACGAGCAGTACTTC. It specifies CASSLGLAGEYEQYF.

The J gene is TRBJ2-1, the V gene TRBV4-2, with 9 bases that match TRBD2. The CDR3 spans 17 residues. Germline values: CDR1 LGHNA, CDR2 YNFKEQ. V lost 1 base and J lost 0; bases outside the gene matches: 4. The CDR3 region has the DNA TGTGCCAGCAGCCAAGGGCGGGAGGGTTACTCCTACAATGAGCAGTTCTTC. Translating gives CASSQGREGYSYNEQFF.

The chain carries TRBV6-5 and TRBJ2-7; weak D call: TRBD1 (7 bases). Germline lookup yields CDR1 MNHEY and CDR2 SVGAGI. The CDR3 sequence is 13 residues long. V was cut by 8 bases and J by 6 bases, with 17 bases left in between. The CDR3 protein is CASVGGQGGEQYF. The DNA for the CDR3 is TGTGCCAGCGTCGGCGGCCAGGGGGGCGAGCAGTACTTC.

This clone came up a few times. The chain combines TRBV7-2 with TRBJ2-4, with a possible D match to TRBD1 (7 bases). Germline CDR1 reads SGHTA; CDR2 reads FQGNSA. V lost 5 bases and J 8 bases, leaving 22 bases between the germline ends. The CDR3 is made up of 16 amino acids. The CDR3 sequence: CASSSKKTGRRDIQYF. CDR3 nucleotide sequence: TGTGCCAGCAGCAGTAAAAAGACAGGGAGGAGGGACATTCAGTACTTC.

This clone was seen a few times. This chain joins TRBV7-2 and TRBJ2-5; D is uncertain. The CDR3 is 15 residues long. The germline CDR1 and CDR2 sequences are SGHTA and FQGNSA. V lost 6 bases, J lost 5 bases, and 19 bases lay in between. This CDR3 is CASSRSWWARETQYF. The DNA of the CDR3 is TGTGCCAGCAGTCGTAGCTGGTGGGCGCGGGAGACCCAGTACTTC. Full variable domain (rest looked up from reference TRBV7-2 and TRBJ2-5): GAGVSQSPSNKVTEKGKDVELRCDPISGHTALYWYRQSLGQGLEFLIYFQGNSAPDKSGLPSDRFSAERTGGSVSTLTIQRTQQEDSAVYLCASSRSWWARETQYFGPGTRLLVL.

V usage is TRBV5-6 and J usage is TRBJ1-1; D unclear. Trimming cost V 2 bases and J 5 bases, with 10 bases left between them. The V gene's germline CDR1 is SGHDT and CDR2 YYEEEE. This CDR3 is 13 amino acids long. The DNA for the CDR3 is TGTGCCAGCAGCTTTTTTCAGAGGACTGAAGCTTTCTTT. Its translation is CASSFFQRTEAFF.

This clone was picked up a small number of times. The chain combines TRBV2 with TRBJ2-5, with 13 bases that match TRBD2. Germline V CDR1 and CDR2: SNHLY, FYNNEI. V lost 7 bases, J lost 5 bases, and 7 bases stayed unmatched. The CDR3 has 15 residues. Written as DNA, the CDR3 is TGTGCCAGCATTAGGACTAGCGGGAGTGGCGAGACCCAGTACTTC. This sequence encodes CASIRTSGSGETQYF.

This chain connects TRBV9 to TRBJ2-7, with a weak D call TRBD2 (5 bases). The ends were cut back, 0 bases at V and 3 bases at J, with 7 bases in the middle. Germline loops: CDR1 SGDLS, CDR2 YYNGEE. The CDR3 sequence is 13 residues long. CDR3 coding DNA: TGTGCCAGCAGCGTAGATGGGAGCTACGAGCAGTACTTC. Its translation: CASSVDGSYEQYF.

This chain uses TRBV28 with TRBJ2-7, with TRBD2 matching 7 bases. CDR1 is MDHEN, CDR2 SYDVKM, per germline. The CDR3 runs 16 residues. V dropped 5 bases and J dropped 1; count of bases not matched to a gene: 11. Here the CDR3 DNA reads TGTGCCAGCAGTGCCCCCGGGGGAGGGCATTCCTACGAGCAGTACTTC. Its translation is CASSAPGGGHSYEQYF.

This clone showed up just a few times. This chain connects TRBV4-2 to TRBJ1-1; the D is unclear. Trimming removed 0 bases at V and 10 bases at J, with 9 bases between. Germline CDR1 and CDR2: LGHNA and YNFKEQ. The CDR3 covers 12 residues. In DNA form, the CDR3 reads TGTGCCAGCAGCCAAGATCTAGAGGTAGCTTTCTTT. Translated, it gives CASSQDLEVAFF.

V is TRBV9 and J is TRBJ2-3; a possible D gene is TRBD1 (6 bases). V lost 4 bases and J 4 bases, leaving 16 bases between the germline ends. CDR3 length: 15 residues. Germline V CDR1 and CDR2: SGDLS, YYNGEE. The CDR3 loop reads CASSSYTGTADTQYF. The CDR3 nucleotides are TGTGCCAGCAGCTCATATACAGGGACGGCAGATACGCAGTATTTT.

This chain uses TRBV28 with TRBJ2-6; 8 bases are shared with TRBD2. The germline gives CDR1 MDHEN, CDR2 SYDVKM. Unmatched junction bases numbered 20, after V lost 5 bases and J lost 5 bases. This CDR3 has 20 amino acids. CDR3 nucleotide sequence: TGTGCCAGCAGTCCGCTCTCAAGGACTAGCAAAAAGACTCGGGCCAACGTCCTGACTTTC. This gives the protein CASSPLSRTSKKTRANVLTF.

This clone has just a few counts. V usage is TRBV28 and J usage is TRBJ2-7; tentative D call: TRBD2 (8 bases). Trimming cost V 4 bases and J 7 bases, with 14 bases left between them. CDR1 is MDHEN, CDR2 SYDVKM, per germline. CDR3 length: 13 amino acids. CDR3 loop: CASSSGGLVEQYF. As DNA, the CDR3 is TGTGCCAGCAGTTCAGGGGGACTAGTTGAGCAGTACTTC.

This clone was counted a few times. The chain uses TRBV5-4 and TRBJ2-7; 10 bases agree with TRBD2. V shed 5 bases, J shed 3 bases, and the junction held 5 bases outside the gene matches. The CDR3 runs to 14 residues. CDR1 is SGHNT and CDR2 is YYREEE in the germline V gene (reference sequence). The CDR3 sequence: CASRASGGHYEQYF. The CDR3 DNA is TGTGCCAGCAGGGCTAGCGGGGGCCACTACGAGCAGTACTTC.

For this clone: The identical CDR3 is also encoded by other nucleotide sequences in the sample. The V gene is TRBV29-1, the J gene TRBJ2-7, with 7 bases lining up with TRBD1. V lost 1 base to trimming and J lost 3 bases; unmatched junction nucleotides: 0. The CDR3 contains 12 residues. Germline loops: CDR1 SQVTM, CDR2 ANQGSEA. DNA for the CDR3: TGCAGCGTTGAAGGACAGGGCTACGAGCAGTACTTC. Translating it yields CSVEGQGYEQYF.